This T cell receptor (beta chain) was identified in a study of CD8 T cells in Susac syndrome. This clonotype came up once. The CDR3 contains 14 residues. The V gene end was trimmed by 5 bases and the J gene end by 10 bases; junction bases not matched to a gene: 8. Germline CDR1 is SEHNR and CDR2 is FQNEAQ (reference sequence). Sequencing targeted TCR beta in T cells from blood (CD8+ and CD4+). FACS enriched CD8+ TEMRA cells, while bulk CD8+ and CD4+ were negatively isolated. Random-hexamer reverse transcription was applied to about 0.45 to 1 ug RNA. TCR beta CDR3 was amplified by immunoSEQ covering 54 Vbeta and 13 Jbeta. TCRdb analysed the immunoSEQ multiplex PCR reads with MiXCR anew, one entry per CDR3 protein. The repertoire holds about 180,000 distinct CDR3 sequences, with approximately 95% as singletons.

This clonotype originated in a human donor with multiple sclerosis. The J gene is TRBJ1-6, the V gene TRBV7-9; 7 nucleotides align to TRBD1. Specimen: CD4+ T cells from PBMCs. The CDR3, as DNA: TGTGCCAGCAGCCTCAGACAGGGTGAATCACCCCTCCACTTT. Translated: CASSLRQGESPLHF.